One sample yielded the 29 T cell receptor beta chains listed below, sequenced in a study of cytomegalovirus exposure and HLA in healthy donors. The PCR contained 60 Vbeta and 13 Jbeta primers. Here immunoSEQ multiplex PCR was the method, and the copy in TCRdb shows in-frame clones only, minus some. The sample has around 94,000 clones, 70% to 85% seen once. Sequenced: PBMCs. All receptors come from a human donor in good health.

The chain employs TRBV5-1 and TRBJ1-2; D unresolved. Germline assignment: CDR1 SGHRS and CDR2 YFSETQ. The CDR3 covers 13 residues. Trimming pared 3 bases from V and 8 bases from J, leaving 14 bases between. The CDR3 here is CASSSGTEGGYTF. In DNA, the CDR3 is TGCGCCAGCAGCTCGGGCACGGAGGGCGGCTACACCTTC.

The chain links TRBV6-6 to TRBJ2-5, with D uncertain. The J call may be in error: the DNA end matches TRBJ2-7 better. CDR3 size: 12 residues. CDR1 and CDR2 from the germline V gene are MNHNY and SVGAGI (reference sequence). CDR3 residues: CASSSTSYEQYF. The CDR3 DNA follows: TGTGCCAGCAGCTCGACATCCTACGAGCAGTACTTC.

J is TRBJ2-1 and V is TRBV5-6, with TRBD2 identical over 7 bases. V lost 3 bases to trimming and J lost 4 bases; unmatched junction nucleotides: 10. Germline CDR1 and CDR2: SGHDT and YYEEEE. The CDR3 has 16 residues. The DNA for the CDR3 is TGTGCCAGCAGCTCCCTAGGCGGGGGAATTTACAATGAGCAGTTCTTC. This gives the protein CASSSLGGGIYNEQFF. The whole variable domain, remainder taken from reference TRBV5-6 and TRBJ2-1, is DAGVTQSPTHLIKTRGQQVTLRCSPKSGHDTVSWYQQALGQGPQFIFQYYEEEERQRGNFPDRFSGHQFPNYSSELNVNALLLGDSALYLCASSSLGGGIYNEQFFGPGTRLTVL.

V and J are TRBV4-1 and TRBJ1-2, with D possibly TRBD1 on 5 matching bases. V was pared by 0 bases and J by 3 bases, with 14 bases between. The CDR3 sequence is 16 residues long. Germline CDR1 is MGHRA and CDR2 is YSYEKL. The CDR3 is CASSQDSREIYYGYTF. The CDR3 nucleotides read TGCGCCAGCAGCCAAGACAGCAGGGAAATATACTATGGCTACACCTTC.

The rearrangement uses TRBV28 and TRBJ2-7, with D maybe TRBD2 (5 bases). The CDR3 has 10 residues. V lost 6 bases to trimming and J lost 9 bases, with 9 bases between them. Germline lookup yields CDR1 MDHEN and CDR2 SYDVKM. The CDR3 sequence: CASSAGVQYF. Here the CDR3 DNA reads TGTGCCAGCAGCGCGGGTGTGCAGTACTTC.

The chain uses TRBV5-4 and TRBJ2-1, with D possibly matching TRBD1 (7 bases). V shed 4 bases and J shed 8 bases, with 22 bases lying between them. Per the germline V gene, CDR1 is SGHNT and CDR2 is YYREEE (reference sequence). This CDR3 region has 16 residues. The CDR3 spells CASSDLKGGGVHEQFF. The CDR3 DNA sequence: TGTGCCAGCAGCGACCTCAAAGGAGGGGGCGTCCATGAGCAGTTCTTC.

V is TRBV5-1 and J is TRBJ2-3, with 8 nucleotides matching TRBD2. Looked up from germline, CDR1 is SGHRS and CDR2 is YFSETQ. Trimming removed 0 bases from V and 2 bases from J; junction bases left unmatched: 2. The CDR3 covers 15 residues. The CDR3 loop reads CASSLAGRATDTQYF. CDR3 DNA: TGCGCCAGCAGCTTGGCCGGGAGGGCCACAGATACGCAGTATTTT.

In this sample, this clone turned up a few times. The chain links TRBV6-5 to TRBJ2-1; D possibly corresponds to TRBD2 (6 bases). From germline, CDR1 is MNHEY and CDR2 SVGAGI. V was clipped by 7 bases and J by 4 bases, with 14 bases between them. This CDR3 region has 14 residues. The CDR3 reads CASKTSRLYNEQFF. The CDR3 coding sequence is TGTGCCAGCAAAACTAGCAGATTATACAATGAGCAGTTCTTC.

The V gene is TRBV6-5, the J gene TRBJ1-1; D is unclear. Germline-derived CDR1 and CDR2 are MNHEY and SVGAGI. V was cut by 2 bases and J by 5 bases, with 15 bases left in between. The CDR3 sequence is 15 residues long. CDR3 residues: CASSYGKGRETEAFF. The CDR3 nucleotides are TGTGCCAGCAGTTACGGGAAGGGCCGGGAAACTGAAGCTTTCTTT.

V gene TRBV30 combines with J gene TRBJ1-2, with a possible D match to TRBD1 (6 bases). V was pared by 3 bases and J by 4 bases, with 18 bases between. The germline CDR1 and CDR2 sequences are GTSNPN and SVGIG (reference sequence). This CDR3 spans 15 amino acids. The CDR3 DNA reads TGTGCCTGGAGGATCCCCGGGGGGCTGGGCTATGGCTACACCTTC. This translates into CAWRIPGGLGYGYTF.

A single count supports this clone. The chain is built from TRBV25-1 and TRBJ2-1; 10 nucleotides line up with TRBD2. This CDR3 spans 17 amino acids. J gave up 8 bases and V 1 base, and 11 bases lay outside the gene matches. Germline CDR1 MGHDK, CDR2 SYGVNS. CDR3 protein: CASSELGTSGKVDEQFF. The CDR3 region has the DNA TGTGCCAGCAGTGAATTGGGAACTAGCGGGAAAGTAGATGAGCAGTTCTTC.

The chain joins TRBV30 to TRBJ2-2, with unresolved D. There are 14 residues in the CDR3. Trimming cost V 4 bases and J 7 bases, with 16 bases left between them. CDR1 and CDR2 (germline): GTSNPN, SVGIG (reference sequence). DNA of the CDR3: TGTGCCTGGATATCGCTAAATTCCCTCGGGGAGCTGTTTTTT. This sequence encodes CAWISLNSLGELFF.

CDR3 amino acids: CASSESGVGQPQHF. CDR3 sequence (DNA): TGTGCCAGCAGTGAAAGCGGGGTAGGGCAGCCCCAGCATTTT. The chain links TRBV6-1 to TRBJ1-5; D gene uncertain. The germline gives CDR1 MNHNS, CDR2 SASEGT. This CDR3 has 14 amino acids. Trimming pared 2 bases from V and 7 bases from J, leaving 12 bases between.

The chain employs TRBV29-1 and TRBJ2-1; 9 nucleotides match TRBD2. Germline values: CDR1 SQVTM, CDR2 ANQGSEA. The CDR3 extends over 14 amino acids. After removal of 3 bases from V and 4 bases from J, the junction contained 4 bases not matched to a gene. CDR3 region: CSVDASGMYNEQFF. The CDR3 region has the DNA TGCAGCGTTGATGCTAGCGGGATGTACAATGAGCAGTTCTTC.

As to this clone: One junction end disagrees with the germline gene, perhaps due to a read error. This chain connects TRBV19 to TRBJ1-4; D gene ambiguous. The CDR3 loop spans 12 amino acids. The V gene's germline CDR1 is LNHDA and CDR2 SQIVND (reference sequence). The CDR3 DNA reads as TGTGCCAGCAGTATCGCCCTCGGGAAACTGTTTTTT. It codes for CASSIALGKLFF.

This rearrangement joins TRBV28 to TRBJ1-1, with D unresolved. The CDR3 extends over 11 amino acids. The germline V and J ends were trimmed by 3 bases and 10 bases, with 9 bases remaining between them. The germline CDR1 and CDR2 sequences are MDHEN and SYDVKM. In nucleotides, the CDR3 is TGTGCCAGCAGTTTGAGAGGTGGAGCTTTCTTT. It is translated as CASSLRGGAFF.

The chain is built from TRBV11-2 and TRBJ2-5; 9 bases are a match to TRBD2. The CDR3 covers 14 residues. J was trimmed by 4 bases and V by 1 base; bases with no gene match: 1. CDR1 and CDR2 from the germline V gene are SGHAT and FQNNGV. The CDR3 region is CASSLAAGGETQYF. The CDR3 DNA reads TGTGCCAGCAGCTTAGCAGCGGGAGGAGAGACCCAGTACTTC.

CDR3 sequence (DNA): TGTGCCAGCTCACCACCTAGCCTTACTGGGGAGCTGTTTTTT. Its protein product is CASSPPSLTGELFF. The rearrangement joins TRBV18 to TRBJ2-2, with unresolved D. Trimming removed 0 bases from V and 8 bases from J, with 10 bases in between. CDR1 and CDR2 (germline): KGHSH, LQKENI. The CDR3 covers 14 residues. Variable domain in full (rest from reference TRBV18 and TRBJ2-2): NAGVMQNPRHLVRRRGQEARLRCSPMKGHSHVYWYRQLPEEGLKFMVYLQKENIIDESGMPKERFSAEFPKEGPSILRIQQVVRGDSAAYFCASSPPSLTGELFFGEGSRLTVL.

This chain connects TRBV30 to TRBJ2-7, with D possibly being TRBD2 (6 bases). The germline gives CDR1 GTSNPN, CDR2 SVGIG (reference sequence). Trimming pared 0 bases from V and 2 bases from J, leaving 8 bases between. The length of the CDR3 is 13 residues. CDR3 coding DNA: TGTGCCTGGAGTGTTCGGGGGACCTACGAGCAGTACTTC. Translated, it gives CAWSVRGTYEQYF.

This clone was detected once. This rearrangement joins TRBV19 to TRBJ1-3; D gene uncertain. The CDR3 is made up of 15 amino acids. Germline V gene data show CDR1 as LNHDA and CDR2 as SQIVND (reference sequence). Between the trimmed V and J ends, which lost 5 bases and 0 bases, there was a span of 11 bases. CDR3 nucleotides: TGTGCCAGTAGTGGAGGTTGGAGCTCTGGAAACACCATATATTTT. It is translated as CASSGGWSSGNTIYF.

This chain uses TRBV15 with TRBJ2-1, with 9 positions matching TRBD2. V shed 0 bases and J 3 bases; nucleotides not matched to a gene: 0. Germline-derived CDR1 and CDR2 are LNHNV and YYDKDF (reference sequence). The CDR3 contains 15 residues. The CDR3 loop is CATSREREGYNEQFF. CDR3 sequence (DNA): TGTGCCACCAGCAGAGAGCGGGAGGGCTACAATGAGCAGTTCTTC.

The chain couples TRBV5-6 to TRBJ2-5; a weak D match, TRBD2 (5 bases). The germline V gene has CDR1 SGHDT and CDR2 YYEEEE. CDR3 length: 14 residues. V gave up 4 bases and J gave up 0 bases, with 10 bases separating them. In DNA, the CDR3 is TGTGCCAGCAGCGCGGGCCTGTACCAAGAGACCCAGTACTTC. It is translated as CASSAGLYQETQYF.

The DNA for the CDR3 is TGTGCCAGCAGTTACTTATGGGATAGGCAGGGAGGGGTCCTGACTTTC. Protein product: CASSYLWDRQGGVLTF. This rearrangement joins TRBV6-6 to TRBJ2-6, with 7 positions matching TRBD2. The germline gives CDR1 MNHNY, CDR2 SVGAGI (reference sequence). The V segment lost 1 base and the J segment 13 bases; nucleotides outside the gene matches: 13. This CDR3 is 16 amino acids long.

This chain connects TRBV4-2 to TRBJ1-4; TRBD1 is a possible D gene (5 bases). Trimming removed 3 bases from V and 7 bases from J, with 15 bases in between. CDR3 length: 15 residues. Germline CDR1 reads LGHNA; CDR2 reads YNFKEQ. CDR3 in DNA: TGTGCCAGCAGCCACCCGGGGGACCCGGGTGAAAAACTGTTTTTT. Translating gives CASSHPGDPGEKLFF.

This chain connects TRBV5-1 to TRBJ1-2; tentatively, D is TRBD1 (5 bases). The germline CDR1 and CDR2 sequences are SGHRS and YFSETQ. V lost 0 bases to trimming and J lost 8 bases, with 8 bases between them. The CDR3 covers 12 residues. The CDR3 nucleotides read TGCGCCAGCAGCTTGGACAGACAGGGCTACACCTTC. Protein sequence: CASSLDRQGYTF. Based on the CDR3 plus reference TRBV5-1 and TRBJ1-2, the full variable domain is KAGVTQTPRYLIKTRGQQVTLSCSPISGHRSVSWYQQTPGQGLQFLFEYFSETQRNKGNFPGRFSGRQFSNSRSEMNVSTLELGDSALYLCASSLDRQGYTFGSGTRLTVV.

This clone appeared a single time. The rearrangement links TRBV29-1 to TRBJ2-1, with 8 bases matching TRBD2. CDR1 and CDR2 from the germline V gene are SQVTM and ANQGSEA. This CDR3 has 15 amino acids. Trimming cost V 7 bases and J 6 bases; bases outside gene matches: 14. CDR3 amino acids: CSAHTAGTRGNEQFF. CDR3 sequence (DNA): TGCAGCGCACATACCGCCGGGACTAGAGGCAATGAGCAGTTCTTC.

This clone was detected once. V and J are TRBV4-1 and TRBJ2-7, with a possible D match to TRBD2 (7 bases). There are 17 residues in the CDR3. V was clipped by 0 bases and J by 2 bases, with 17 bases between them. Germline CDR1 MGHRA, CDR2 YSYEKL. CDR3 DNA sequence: TGCGCCAGCAGCCAAGATACCGGGGGGCGCTGGGCCTACGAGCAGTACTTC. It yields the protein CASSQDTGGRWAYEQYF.

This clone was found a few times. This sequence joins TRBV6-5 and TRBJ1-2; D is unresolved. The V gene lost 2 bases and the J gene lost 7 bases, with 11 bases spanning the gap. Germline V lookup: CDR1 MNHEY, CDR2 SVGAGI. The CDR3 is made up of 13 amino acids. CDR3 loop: CASSYAGRGGYTF. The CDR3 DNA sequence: TGTGCCAGCAGTTACGCAGGCCGTGGTGGCTACACCTTC.

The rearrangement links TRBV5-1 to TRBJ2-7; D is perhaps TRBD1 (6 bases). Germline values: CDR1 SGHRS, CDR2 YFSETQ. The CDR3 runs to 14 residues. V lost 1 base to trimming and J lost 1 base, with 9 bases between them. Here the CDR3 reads CASSLIGQSYEQYF. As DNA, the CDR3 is TGCGCCAGCAGCTTGATAGGACAGTCCTACGAGCAGTACTTC.